This T cell receptor (beta chain) was found in a study of early T cells in non-severe SARS-CoV-2 infection. Study-level information: Chains from this unsorted whole-blood bulk RNA could not be paired. General study results and limits: The VDJdb matching leaned toward anti-spike CD8 responses and overlooked private and CD4 specificities.

Researchers tagged individual cDNA molecules with unique molecular identifiers. TCRdb redid the calling of the 5' RACE reads with MiXCR, one entry per CDR3 protein. This sample carries 25,000 to 30,000 distinct CDR3 sequences, around 4.5% of them seen once, and the ten largest clones take around 6%. This clonotype appeared many times. What it recognizes is unknown. The TCR comes from an adult who was a healthcare worker with PCR-confirmed SARS-CoV-2 infection or an uninfected control (not recorded which). Material for sequencing was whole blood.

For the CDR3, the DNA is TGTGCCAGCAGCTTGGACGGGGCAGCAAATTCACCCCTCCACTTT. Translation gives CASSLDGAANSPLHF. This sequence joins TRBV7-9 and TRBJ1-6; tentatively, D is TRBD1 (5 bases). This CDR3 spans 15 amino acids. From germline, CDR1 is SEHNR and CDR2 FQNEAQ (reference sequence). Trimming pared 3 bases from V and 7 bases from J, leaving 13 bases between.